This T cell receptor (beta chain) was obtained from a study of blood T cell repertoires in COVID-19 (TCRdb year 2020). Background on the whole study: Samples from collaborators originated in the United States, Italy and Spain and spanned both the acute and convalescent phases of COVID-19. The prospective study material was composed of cDNA or gDNA derived from T cells, B-cell-depleted T cells, or PBMCs. Subjects who had been exposed to COVID-19, were actively infected with it, or had recovered from it provided the deeply sampled blood TCRbeta repertoires that made up the dataset. The repertoires were released in a freely available public database meant as a resource for research on the immune response to SARS-CoV-2. Samples were obtained from the ongoing ImmuneRACE study (first 160 participants) and from some 1,200 subjects provided by 6 global collaborators. Nearly every sample came with metadata listing a de-identified subject ID, COVID-19 status, age in years and sex. HLA class I and class II types, where available, came from metadata supplied by the sample provider rather than from assay-based typing.

TCRbeta CDR3 regions were amplified from genomic DNA using the immunoSEQ Assay, a bias-controlled multiplex PCR. For the original study's pipeline: The number of nucleated cells in each sample was estimated by amplification of reference gene primers within the assay. To quantify the absolute abundance of each unique TCRbeta CDR3 rearrangement, sequence reads were collapsed and filtered. For each sample, productive Simpson clonality was calculated as the square root of Simpson's diversity index across productive rearrangements. TCRdb stores this immuneACCESS table with in-frame sequences only. Part of the clones is absent; in the studies checked, under half of the shortfall reflects unresolved V genes, and no reason is known for the rest. D and trimming were read from the DNA, whereas the V and J calls and clone size are those reported in that table. Across this sample there are 200,000 to 250,000 clones, with about 87% seen only once. About 3.5% of the sample belongs to the ten largest clones.

Ends trimmed: V by 6 bases, J by 7 bases; bases unmatched to a gene: 11. From the cysteine up to the phenylalanine, the CDR3 has a length of 15 residues. The DNA shown is the 45-base CDR3, in frame from base 1. The germline V gene supplies CDR1 MDHEN and CDR2 SYDVKM. A remark on this clone: Its cognate antigen has yet to be identified. No much larger clone is present one base from it, and per-base qualities are unavailable.

In the prospective study, participants were about 18 to 95 years old, resided in around 25 geographic areas of the United States, and were enrolled through a virtual design. In the prospective study, participants were assigned to cohorts based on the clinical history participants reported in a screening survey and a study questionnaire. Exposed participants were defined as having been in contact with someone with a PCR-confirmed or clinician-diagnosed COVID-19 case within 2 weeks of study entry. Mobile phlebotomists in the prospective study collected whole blood, serum and a nasopharyngeal or oropharyngeal swab from every participant. Over a roughly two-month period, participants in the prospective study had the option of providing additional blood draws and questionnaires. Prospective study blood samples were shipped either frozen or at room temperature before DNA extraction. Study-wide findings and limitations: The quantity of clinical and demographic metadata differed by source and by participant and was supplied without curation.

The TCR comes from a woman younger than 45 who had been exposed to COVID-19. The V gene is TRBV28 and the J gene is TRBJ2-1, with 8 junctional bases fitting TRBD1. The material sequenced was PBMCs or T cells enriched from blood (not recorded which). CDR3 loop: CASRPIQGAVNEQFF. The DNA sequence reads TGTGCCAGCAGACCGATTCAGGGGGCCGTTAATGAGCAGTTCTTC. With all but the CDR3 taken from the reference TRBV28 and TRBJ2-1 genes, the full variable domain is: DVKVTQSSRYLVKRTGEKVFLECVQDMDHENMFWYRQDPGLGLRLIYFSYDVKMKEKGDIPEGYSVSREKKERFSLILESASTNQTSMYLCASRPIQGAVNEQFFGPGTRLTVL.